Below, 20 T cell receptor beta chains from the same sample are listed, as sequenced in a study of cytomegalovirus exposure and HLA in healthy donors. This PCR relied on a set of 60 Vbeta primers and 13 Jbeta primers. TCRdb's table, derived via immunoSEQ multiplex PCR, lists solely in-frame clones and lacks some. The sample gives about 180,000 clones, 75% to 85% of which show up once; 1.4% is in the top ten. Sequencing was done on a sample of PBMCs. These receptors came from a man aged 18 to 35 in good health and CMV-seronegative.

V is TRBV19 and J is TRBJ1-2; D is perhaps TRBD1 (6 bases). Trimming took 3 bases from V and 3 from J, leaving 14 bases between them. This CDR3 contains 15 residues. Germline V gene sequence: CDR1 LNHDA, CDR2 SQIVND (reference sequence). The CDR3 bases are TGTGCCAGTAGTATCCGGGAGGGGGTCTACTATGGCTACACCTTC. Its translation: CASSIREGVYYGYTF.

CDR3: CASSLLQGGTEAFF. The CDR3 bases are TGTGCCAGCAGCTTGTTGCAGGGCGGCACTGAAGCTTTCTTT. This chain joins TRBV5-8 and TRBJ1-1; tentative D call: TRBD1 (5 bases). Trimming took 1 base from V and 4 from J, leaving 11 bases between them. The V gene's germline CDR1 is SGHTS and CDR2 YDEGEE. The CDR3 runs to 14 residues. Based on the CDR3 plus reference TRBV5-8 and TRBJ1-1, the full variable domain is EAGVTQSPTHLIKTRGQQATLRCSPISGHTSVYWYQQALGLGLQFLLWYDEGEERNRGNFPPRFSGRQFPNYSSELNVNALELEDSALYLCASSLLQGGTEAFFGQGTRLTVV.

The V gene is TRBV30, the J gene TRBJ1-1, with TRBD1 matching over 8 bases. V shed 5 bases and J 1 base; nucleotides not matched to a gene: 6. Germline V gene sequence: CDR1 GTSNPN, CDR2 SVGIG (reference sequence). The CDR3 runs 14 residues. The CDR3 region is CAWERTGPNTEAFF. CDR3 nucleotides: TGTGCCTGGGAAAGGACAGGGCCGAACACTGAAGCTTTCTTT.

The V gene is TRBV5-1, the J gene TRBJ1-6; D is unclear. Germline V CDR1 and CDR2: SGHRS, YFSETQ. This CDR3 region has 19 residues. Trimming left V 1 base short and J 5 bases short, with 22 bases between. In nucleotides, the CDR3 is TGCGCCAGCAGCTTGTCAAGCGTCGCCGACCCATTCCATAATTCACCCCTCCACTTT. This encodes CASSLSSVADPFHNSPLHF.

The chain couples TRBV4-2 to TRBJ2-1; 10 bases match TRBD2. The trim removed 0 bases at V and 10 bases at J, leaving 9 bases unmatched. This CDR3 has 16 amino acids. The germline V gene has CDR1 LGHNA and CDR2 YNFKEQ. CDR3 DNA: TGTGCCAGCAGCCAAGACCTGGCTAGCGGGGGTCGGGAGCAGTTCTTC. Amino acid sequence: CASSQDLASGGREQFF.

This chain joins TRBV30 and TRBJ1-1; D is unclear. Trimming took off 7 bases at V and 7 bases at J, with 22 bases between the two ends. The length of the CDR3 is 14 residues. In germline, CDR1 is GTSNPN, CDR2 SVGIG (reference sequence). CDR3 amino acids: CASTTPSYGDEAFF. CDR3 nucleotide sequence: TGTGCCTCGACTACACCTTCTTACGGGGATGAAGCTTTCTTT.

This sequence joins TRBV25-1 and TRBJ2-7, with D maybe TRBD1 (5 bases). This CDR3 comprises 14 residues. Trimming took off 7 bases at V and 0 bases at J, with 13 bases between the two ends. Germline values: CDR1 MGHDK, CDR2 SYGVNS. This CDR3 is CASTPGSSSYEQYF. The CDR3 DNA is TGTGCCAGCACTCCAGGGTCGAGCTCCTACGAGCAGTACTTC.

This chain joins TRBV9 and TRBJ2-5, with 11 bases fitting TRBD2. Germline CDR1 and CDR2: SGDLS and YYNGEE. V lost 2 bases and J lost 2; bases outside the gene matches: 8. The length of the CDR3 is 17 residues. The CDR3: CASSVGTGTSGQETQYF. In nucleotides, the CDR3 is TGTGCCAGCAGCGTGGGGACCGGGACTAGCGGACAAGAGACCCAGTACTTC.

This sequence joins TRBV7-2 and TRBJ2-7; D possibly corresponds to TRBD2 (6 bases). CDR1 is SGHTA, CDR2 FQGNSA, per germline. The length of the CDR3 is 14 residues. The V end lost 1 base, the J end lost 4 bases, and 11 bases lay between the germline ends. CDR3 bases: TGTGCCAGCAGCTTAGATCTACGGGGGTACGAGCAGTACTTC. It specifies CASSLDLRGYEQYF.

There are a few counts of this clone. The CDR3 nucleotides are TGTGCCTGGACGTGGGGGTCGGCGGGAGCGAGCACAGATACGCAGTATTTT. Protein: CAWTWGSAGASTDTQYF. The chain recombines TRBV30 with TRBJ2-3; 7 bases are a match to TRBD2. In germline, CDR1 is GTSNPN, CDR2 SVGIG (reference sequence). The junction had 13 bases not matched to a gene; V was cut back by 4 bases and J by 0 bases. CDR3 length: 17 residues.

This clone was detected a few times. This rearrangement joins TRBV7-2 to TRBJ1-2; 9 positions agree with TRBD1. This CDR3 has 15 residues. V lost 1 base, J lost 3 bases, and 3 bases stayed unmatched. CDR1 is SGHTA and CDR2 is FQGNSA in the germline V gene. The CDR3 protein is CASSLDRGQYYGYTF. The CDR3 nucleotides are TGTGCCAGCAGCTTAGACAGGGGGCAGTACTATGGCTACACCTTC.

The chain links TRBV4-1 to TRBJ2-7; D is possibly TRBD2 (5 bases). Trimming removed 5 bases from V and 6 bases from J, with 17 bases in between. Germline values: CDR1 MGHRA, CDR2 YSYEKL. The CDR3 is made up of 14 amino acids. CDR3 amino acids: CASSVGSGFGEQYF. DNA of the CDR3: TGCGCCAGCAGCGTAGGCAGCGGATTTGGCGAGCAGTACTTC.

This chain links TRBV9 with TRBJ2-1, with 8 nucleotides matching TRBD2. Germline CDR1 is SGDLS and CDR2 is YYNGEE. The CDR3 contains 15 residues. With 0 bases clipped from V and 9 bases from J, the junction kept 8 bases outside the gene matches. CDR3 coding DNA: TGTGCCAGCAGCGTAGACCAGCGGGGGAGGGGTGAGCAGTTCTTC. Translated: CASSVDQRGRGEQFF. The variable domain in full, completed from reference TRBV9 and TRBJ2-1, reads DSGVTQTPKHLITATGQRVTLRCSPRSGDLSVYWYQQSLDQGLQFLIQYYNGEERAKGNILERFSAQQFPDLHSELNLSSLELGDSALYFCASSVDQRGRGEQFFGPGTRLTVL.

The chain joins TRBV9 to TRBJ2-1; 16 bases agree with TRBD2. With V trimmed by 4 bases and J by 9 bases, 7 bases remained unmatched. CDR1 is SGDLS, CDR2 YYNGEE, per germline. CDR3 length: 16 residues. CDR3 amino acids: CASSLGTSGRVGEQFF. CDR3 sequence (DNA): TGTGCCAGCAGCTTGGGGACTAGCGGGAGGGTGGGTGAGCAGTTCTTC.

This CDR3 is CASSLAPDNPYGYTF. The CDR3 DNA follows: TGCGCCAGCAGCTTGGCTCCAGACAATCCCTATGGCTACACCTTC. V usage is TRBV5-1 and J usage is TRBJ1-2; D remains unclear. CDR1 and CDR2 (germline): SGHRS, YFSETQ. This CDR3 region has 15 residues. V was pared by 0 bases and J by 4 bases, with 13 bases between.

J is TRBJ2-7 and V is TRBV7-3; 9 positions match TRBD1. CDR3 length: 14 residues. The germline V gene has CDR1 SGHTA and CDR2 FQGTGA. The ends lost 4 bases at V and 5 bases at J; junction bases unmatched: 6. CDR3 residues: CASSSGTGRNEQYF. The CDR3 DNA follows: TGTGCCAGCAGCTCAGGGACAGGGAGAAACGAGCAGTACTTC.

The chain is built from TRBV25-1 and TRBJ1-3; 8 nucleotides line up with TRBD1. This CDR3 is built from 15 residues. J was trimmed by 1 base and V by 6 bases; bases with no gene match: 5. Germline loops: CDR1 MGHDK, CDR2 SYGVNS. The DNA of the CDR3 is TGTGCCAGCAGCCCACGGACAGGGTCTGGAAACACCATATATTTT. Its protein product is CASSPRTGSGNTIYF.

This chain connects TRBV4-3 to TRBJ2-7, with 7 positions matching TRBD1. Germline CDR1 and CDR2: LGHNA and YSLEER. This CDR3 is 15 amino acids long. J lost 6 bases, V lost 4 bases, and 12 bases had no gene match. The CDR3 sequence is CASSPNDRVRGEQYF. Written as DNA, the CDR3 is TGCGCCAGCAGCCCAAACGACAGGGTCCGGGGCGAGCAGTACTTC.

This sequence joins TRBV9 and TRBJ1-3; tentative D call: TRBD1 (5 bases). The germline CDR1 and CDR2 sequences are SGDLS and YYNGEE. The CDR3 consists of 14 residues. V was trimmed by 1 base and J by 4 bases, leaving 9 bases between them. The CDR3 sequence: CASSVTPGGNTIYF. The CDR3 nucleotides are TGTGCCAGCAGCGTAACCCCAGGGGGAAACACCATATATTTT.

J is TRBJ2-5 and V is TRBV30, with D tentatively TRBD2 (6 bases). Germline CDR1 is GTSNPN and CDR2 is SVGIG (reference sequence). V was trimmed by 8 bases and J by 4 bases, leaving 17 bases between them. This CDR3 spans 13 amino acids. The DNA of the CDR3 is TGTGCCCTCGTCGGGGGTTGGGGAGAGACCCAGTACTTC. This gives the protein CALVGGWGETQYF.